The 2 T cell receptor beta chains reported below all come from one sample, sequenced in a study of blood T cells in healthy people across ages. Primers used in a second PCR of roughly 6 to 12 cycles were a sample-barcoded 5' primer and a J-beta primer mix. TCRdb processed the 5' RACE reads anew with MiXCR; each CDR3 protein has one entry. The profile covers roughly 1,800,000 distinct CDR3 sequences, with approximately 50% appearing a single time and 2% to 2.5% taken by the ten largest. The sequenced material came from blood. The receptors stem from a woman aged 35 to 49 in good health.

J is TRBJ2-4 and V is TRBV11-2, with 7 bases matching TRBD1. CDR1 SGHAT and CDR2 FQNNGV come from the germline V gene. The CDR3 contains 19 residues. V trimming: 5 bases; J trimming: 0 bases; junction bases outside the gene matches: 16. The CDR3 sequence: CASSLVWGTDPLAKNIQYF. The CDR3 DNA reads TGTGCCAGCAGCCTAGTATGGGGGACAGATCCTCTAGCCAAAAACATTCAGTACTTC.

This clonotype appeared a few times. This chain's CDR3 is CASSRVEWIYEQYF. CDR3 sequence (DNA): TGTGCCAGCAGCCGTGTCGAATGGATTTACGAGCAGTACTTC. This chain links TRBV6-5 with TRBJ2-7; D is ambiguous. Germline loops: CDR1 MNHEY, CDR2 SVGAGI. The CDR3 sequence is 14 residues long. Trimming cost V 6 bases and J 4 bases, with 16 bases left between them.